These T cell receptor beta chains were read from a single sample in a study of T cells in Graves' hyperthyroidism and ophthalmopathy. TCRdb used MiXCR to reprocess the multiplex PCR reads, holding one entry per CDR3 protein. The table shows 270,000 or so distinct CDR3 sequences, with nearly 15% occurring only once. Sequencing used blood. The receptors were sampled from a woman in her fifties or sixties with Graves' hyperthyroidism that later progressed to Graves' ophthalmopathy. The CDR3 runs from the conserved cysteine through the conserved F or W. D genes are given only for firm matches. Size tells how often a clone was seen (once, few, many) or the class of an expanded clone, and some rows leave it out.

>NA|TRBV20-1|TRBJ2-5|NA
TGCAGTGCTAGCGGGACGGTCCAAGAGACCCAGTACTTC
CSASGTVQETQYF
>NA|TRBV14|TRBJ2-7|NA
TGTGCCAGCAGCCACCCCTCCCAACGCCCCTACGAGCAGTACTTC
CASSHPSQRPYEQYF
>NA|TRBV28|TRBJ1-2|many
TGTGCCAGCAGCGCTGGACAGTTCTATGGCTACACCTTC
CASSAGQFYGYTF
>NA|TRBV15|TRBJ2-4|many
TGTGCCACTACCCACGGAGCCAAAAACATTCAGTACTTC
CATTHGAKNIQYF
>NA|TRBV3-1|TRBJ2-7|many
TGTGCCAGCAGCCAAGCAGGCCCTCTAGATGTTCGCTCCTACGAGCAGTACTTC
CASSQAGPLDVRSYEQYF
>NA|TRBV5-1|TRBJ1-1|many
TGTGCCAGCAGTTTAGGGGGGGGCGGCACTGAAGCTTTCTTT
CASSLGGGGTEAFF
>TRBD1|TRBV5-1|TRBJ2-3|many
TGCGCCAGCAGCCTCCCGGGACAGGGCACAGATACGCAGTATTTT
CASSLPGQGTDTQYF
>NA|TRBV11-2|TRBJ2-1|many
TGTGCCAGCAGCTTAGGGTCGGGGGCCAATGAGCAGTTCTTC
CASSLGSGANEQFF
>TRBD1|TRBV20-1|TRBJ2-7|NA
TGCAGTGCTAGTCCCGGGACAGGAAACTACGAGCAGTACTTC
CSASPGTGNYEQYF
>TRBD1|TRBV20-1|TRBJ1-4|few
TGCAGTGCTCGACAGGGATTGTATGAAAAACTGTTTTTT
CSARQGLYEKLFF
>TRBD2|TRBV28|TRBJ2-7|many
TGTGCCAGCAGTTCCGCGGAGGGGACTAGCGGGAGTAGGTACTTC
CASSSAEGTSGSRYF
>NA|TRBV27|TRBJ2-1|NA
TGTGCCAGCCGCCCTGGATGGGTTCATGAGCAGTTCTTC
CASRPGWVHEQFF
>NA|TRBV6-1|TRBJ2-3|many
TGTGCCAGCAGAAAACAGACTAGCACAGATACGCAGTATTTT
CASRKQTSTDTQYF
>TRBD1|TRBV19|TRBJ1-1|few
TGTGCCAGTAGTAATACAGGGGGGTGGACTGAAGCTTTCTTT
CASSNTGGWTEAFF
>NA|TRBV20-1|TRBJ1-5|many
TGCAGTGCCCGGATGGGGGGGCAGCCCCAGCATTTT
CSARMGGQPQHF
>NA|TRBV15|TRBJ2-1|NA
TGTGCCACCAGCGGAACCGGGACTCCGAACAATGAGCAGTTCTTC
CATSGTGTPNNEQFF
>NA|TRBV7-3|TRBJ2-2|NA
TGTGCCAGCAGCTTAACGTCTGCGGATGGCGGGGAGCTGTTTTTT
CASSLTSADGGELFF
>TRBD1|TRBV7-9|TRBJ1-2|NA
TGTGCCAGCAGCTTACAGGGGGTCCCGATCTATGGCTACACCTTC
CASSLQGVPIYGYTF
>TRBD2|TRBV20-1|TRBJ2-1|many
TGCAGTGCTAGCGGGACTAGCGGGAGGGCATCTGGGATCAATGAGCAGTTCTTC
CSASGTSGRASGINEQFF
>TRBD2|TRBV28|TRBJ2-2|NA
TGTGCCAGCACGGTACTAGCGGGAGGCACCGGGGAGCTGTTTTTT
CASTVLAGGTGELFF
>NA|TRBV28|TRBJ2-1|many
TGTGCCAGCAGTTTCGCGGGTGGCTCCTACAATGAGCAGTTCTTC
CASSFAGGSYNEQFF
>NA|TRBV11-2|TRBJ1-1|many
TGTGCCAGCAGCTTCTCCGTGGGCACTGAAGCTTTCTTT
CASSFSVGTEAFF
>TRBD1|TRBV25-1|TRBJ1-1|few
TGTGCCAGCAGCGACAGGGTCGCTGAAGCTTTCTTT
CASSDRVAEAFF
>NA|TRBV10-3|TRBJ1-2|NA
TGTGCCATCACCGCTAACCTTAACTATGGCTACACCTTC
CAITANLNYGYTF
>TRBD1|TRBV2|TRBJ1-5|many
TGTGCCAGCAGTGTTGACAGGGGACGTCAGCCCCAGCATTTT
CASSVDRGRQPQHF
>NA|TRBV6-1|TRBJ2-7|many
TGTGCCAGCAGTGAAGCGACGACGAGCTCCTACGAGCAGTACTTC
CASSEATTSSYEQYF
>NA|TRBV3-1|TRBJ1-1|many
TGTGCCAGCAGCCAAGATAGGCCCGTGATAGCTTTCTTT
CASSQDRPVIAFF
>NA|TRBV15|TRBJ2-5|many
TGTGCCACCAGCAGAGGGATAGCGGAGGGGGAGACCCAGTACTTC
CATSRGIAEGETQYF
>TRBD1|TRBV4-1|TRBJ2-1|many
TGCGCCAGCAGCCAGCTAAGTTGGGACAGGGTATACAATGAGCAGTTCTTC
CASSQLSWDRVYNEQFF
>TRBD1|TRBV7-9|TRBJ1-5|few
TGTGCCAGCAGCCTACAGGGGATGGGAGGATTCAATCAGCCCCAGCATTTT
CASSLQGMGGFNQPQHF
>NA|TRBV7-3|TRBJ2-1|many
TGTGCCAGCAGCTTAAGAGGAGGGACCACCAACTCCTACAATGAGCAGTTCTTC
CASSLRGGTTNSYNEQFF
>TRBD2|TRBV24-1|TRBJ2-3|many
TGTGCCACCAGTGTCCCAACTAGCGGGAGCACAGATACGCAGTATTTT
CATSVPTSGSTDTQYF
>TRBD2|TRBV7-9|TRBJ2-1|few
TGTGCCAGCAGCTTAGAGCCACCACTAGCGGGAGTGGGTGAGCAGTTCTTC
CASSLEPPLAGVGEQFF
>TRBD1|TRBV27|TRBJ1-1|NA
TGTGCCAGCAGACGGTACGGGACAGGGCAGGAGCGCACTGAAGCTTTCTTT
CASRRYGTGQERTEAFF
>TRBD1|TRBV5-1|TRBJ2-7|many
TGCGCCAGCAGCACCCGACAGGGGGACTACGAGCAGTACTTC
CASSTRQGDYEQYF
>NA|TRBV11-2|TRBJ2-1|many
TGTGCCAGCAGCCCTTCGGGGACTGGGCAGTTCTTC
CASSPSGTGQFF
>NA|TRBV11-2|TRBJ2-7|many
TGTGCCAGCAGCTTATCCCCAACAGTATACGAGCAGTACTTC
CASSLSPTVYEQYF
>NA|TRBV4-1|TRBJ1-2|NA
TGCGCCAGCAGCCAAGAGGGGATCGGACCCTATGGCTACACCTTC
CASSQEGIGPYGYTF
>NA|TRBV2|TRBJ2-7|many
TGTGCCAGCCGGGTTGAGGGTAGCTCCTACGAGCAGTACTTC
CASRVEGSSYEQYF
>NA|TRBV19|TRBJ1-2|few
TGTGCCAGTAGTATTTCCGGACAGAAGTATGGCTACACCTTC
CASSISGQKYGYTF
>NA|TRBV10-3|TRBJ2-7|NA
TGTGCCGCCTGCCCGGGACCGAGGGACGAGCAGTACTTC
CAACPGPRDEQYF
>TRBD1|TRBV7-2|TRBJ1-1|many
TGTGCCAGCAGCCAACAGGGGGCGTTTGTAGCTTTCTTT
CASSQQGAFVAFF
>NA|TRBV5-1|TRBJ2-1|many
TGCGCCAGCAGCTTAGCCACAGTCAATGAGCAGTTCTTC
CASSLATVNEQFF
>NA|TRBV18|TRBJ2-5|many
TGTGCCAGCTCAGAGGGGACTGAAGAGACCCAGTACTTC
CASSEGTEETQYF
>NA|TRBV19|TRBJ1-1|many
TGTGCCAGCCACGACGGGAACACTGAAGCTTTCTTT
CASHDGNTEAFF
>NA|TRBV19|TRBJ1-1|few
TGTGCCAGTAGATTAAGAAACGGGGGGCGGACTGAAGCTTTCTTT
CASRLRNGGRTEAFF
>NA|TRBV13|TRBJ2-7|many
TGTGCCAGCAGCTCAAGGTCCCCGGGACACCAGTTCGAGCAGTACTTC
CASSSRSPGHQFEQYF
>TRBD2|TRBV11-2|TRBJ2-1|many
TGTGCCAGCAGCCCCCAGTGGGCGGGAGATGTGAATGAGCAGTTCTTC
CASSPQWAGDVNEQFF
>TRBD2|TRBV11-3|TRBJ2-3|once
TGTGCCAGCAGCGTTAGCGGGACACCTAGCACAGATACGCAGTATTTT
CASSVSGTPSTDTQYF
>NA|TRBV28|TRBJ2-7|many
TGTGCCAGCAGTTTCAGGTTCGATCGCGAGCAGTACTTC
CASSFRFDREQYF
>TRBD2|TRBV20-1|TRBJ2-7|many
TGCAGTGCTAGGCCACCCTGGGGGGGAGAGCAGTACTTC
CSARPPWGGEQYF
>NA|TRBV7-8|TRBJ1-4|NA
TGTGCCAGCAGCCTCAGGGGTAATGAAAAACTGTTTTTT
CASSLRGNEKLFF
>TRBD1|TRBV10-3|TRBJ2-5|many
TGTGCCATCAGTGACCGGGGACAGGGAGGAGAGACCCAGTACTTC
CAISDRGQGGETQYF
>TRBD1|TRBV12-3/TRBV12-4|TRBJ2-2|many
TGTGCCAGCAGTCTACCGGACAGGGCAAACACCGGGGAGCTGTTTTTT
CASSLPDRANTGELFF